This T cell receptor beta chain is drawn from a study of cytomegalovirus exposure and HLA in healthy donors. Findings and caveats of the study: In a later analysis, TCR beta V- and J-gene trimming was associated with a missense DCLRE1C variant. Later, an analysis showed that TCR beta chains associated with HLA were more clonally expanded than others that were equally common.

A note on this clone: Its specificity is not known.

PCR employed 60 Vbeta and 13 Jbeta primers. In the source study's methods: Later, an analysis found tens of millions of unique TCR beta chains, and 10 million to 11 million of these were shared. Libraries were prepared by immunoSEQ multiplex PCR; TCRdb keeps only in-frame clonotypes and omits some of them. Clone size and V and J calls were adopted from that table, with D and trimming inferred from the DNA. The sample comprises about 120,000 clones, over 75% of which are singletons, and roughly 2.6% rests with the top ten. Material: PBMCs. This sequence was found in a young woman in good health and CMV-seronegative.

CDR3 sequence reads: CASSPTLGGVAGNTIYF. The CDR3, as DNA: TGTGCCAGCAGTCCGACCCTCGGAGGGGTCGCCGGAAACACCATATATTTT. The chain is built from TRBV28 and TRBJ1-3, with D perhaps matching TRBD1 (5 bases). The CDR3 extends over 17 amino acids. Germline V gene sequence: CDR1 MDHEN, CDR2 SYDVKM. V lost 5 bases, J lost 4 bases, and 21 bases lay in between.